Below, 24 T cell receptor beta chains from the same sample are listed, as sequenced in a study of radiation and T cells in renal cell carcinoma. The repertoire was sequenced with immunoSEQ multiplex PCR; TCRdb's copy has only in-frame clones and lacks some. The sample yields about 130,000 clones, 81% seen once. Time point in this sample: blood 2 weeks post-SBRT. The sample's treatment: 15 Gy SBRT to primary tumor, nephrectomy 4 weeks later. The specimen was blood, collected from a patient whose treatment included radiotherapy and nephrectomy. Receptors were obtained from a man aged 50-60 years with renal cell carcinoma.

This clone was found once. The rearrangement joins TRBV18 to TRBJ1-2; maybe TRBD1 (5 bases). The CDR3 covers 11 residues. V was trimmed by 6 bases and J by 7 bases, leaving 9 bases between them. Germline CDR1 is KGHSH and CDR2 is LQKENI. CDR3 sequence: CASSSGFGYTF. The CDR3 DNA reads TGTGCCAGCTCCTCAGGGTTTGGCTACACCTTC.

The rearrangement joins TRBV7-3 to TRBJ2-2; D remains unclear. V lost 5 bases and J 4 bases, leaving 5 bases between the germline ends. CDR1 and CDR2 from the germline V gene are SGHTA and FQGTGA. This CDR3 is 12 amino acids long. CDR3 DNA: TGTGCCAGCAGCCCCCCCACCGGGGAGCTGTTTTTT. Translated: CASSPPTGELFF.

J is TRBJ2-1 and V is TRBV6-5; 8 bases map to TRBD1. The CDR3 is made up of 14 amino acids. The trim removed 5 bases at V and 4 bases at J, leaving 4 bases unmatched. Per germline, CDR1 MNHEY and CDR2 SVGAGI. CDR3 protein: CASSKNRGYNEQFF. In DNA form, the CDR3 reads TGTGCCAGCAGTAAAAACAGGGGGTACAATGAGCAGTTCTTC.

The V and J genes are TRBV5-1 and TRBJ2-3; TRBD2 matches 7 bases. V was clipped by 4 bases and J by 0 bases; unmatched bases: 8. The CDR3 totals 16 residues. CDR1 and CDR2 (germline): SGHRS, YFSETQ. CDR3 protein: CASSLPNSGSTDTQYF. The CDR3 coding sequence is TGCGCCAGCAGCCTCCCGAATAGCGGGAGCACAGATACGCAGTATTTT.

The chain couples TRBV6-1 to TRBJ2-7; 8 positions agree with TRBD1. Trimming took 6 bases from V and 2 from J; bases not matched to a gene: 9. The CDR3 totals 15 residues. The germline V gene has CDR1 MNHNS and CDR2 SASEGT. CDR3 amino acids: CASRIDRGKPYEQYF. The CDR3 coding sequence is TGTGCCAGCAGAATTGACAGGGGAAAACCCTACGAGCAGTACTTC.

The chain has TRBV6-1 and TRBJ2-7, with 10 nucleotides matching TRBD1. This CDR3 spans 14 amino acids. V was pared by 7 bases and J by 0 bases, with 3 bases of the junction left unmatched. Looked up from germline, CDR1 is MNHNS and CDR2 is SASEGT. The CDR3, as DNA: TGTGCCAGCACCCGGGACAGGGGCTCCTACGAGCAGTACTTC. Its translation is CASTRDRGSYEQYF.

The chain uses TRBV19 and TRBJ2-6; D might be TRBD2 (6 bases). CDR3 length: 17 residues. Trimming took 7 bases from V and 1 from J, leaving 17 bases between them. Germline CDR1 reads LNHDA; CDR2 reads SQIVND (reference sequence). The CDR3 DNA is TGTGCCAGTACCCGACTAGGTAGGCCGTCTGGGGCCAACGTCCTGACTTTC. Translation: CASTRLGRPSGANVLTF.

The chain couples TRBV4-3 to TRBJ2-3; 8 bases match TRBD2. The V gene's germline CDR1 is LGHNA and CDR2 YSLEER. The CDR3 sequence is 13 residues long. The ends lost 8 bases at V and 6 bases at J; junction bases unmatched: 7. In DNA, the CDR3 is TGCGCCAGCTCGGGGCCGGGAGGGGATACGCAGTATTTT. As protein: CASSGPGGDTQYF.

The chain carries TRBV29-1 and TRBJ2-1; 10 bases line up with TRBD1. The germline gives CDR1 SQVTM, CDR2 ANQGSEA. The CDR3 covers 11 residues. V was pared by 8 bases and J by 6 bases, with 1 base of the junction left unmatched. The CDR3 coding sequence is TGCAGCTGGGACAGGGGCAATGAGCAGTTCTTC. Its translation is CSWDRGNEQFF.

The J gene is TRBJ2-3, the V gene TRBV4-1; D assignment may be TRBD1 or TRBD2 (5 bases each). The CDR3 has 14 amino acids. Germline V gene sequence: CDR1 MGHRA, CDR2 YSYEKL. V was cut by 3 bases and J by 0 bases, with 7 bases left in between. This CDR3 is CASSHRDSTDTQYF. The CDR3 bases are TGCGCCAGCAGCCACAGGGACAGCACAGATACGCAGTATTTT.

The CDR3 is CASSYSRTLVGGQFF. The CDR3 DNA reads as TGTGCCAGCAGCTATTCCCGGACCCTCGTTGGGGGGCAGTTCTTC. This chain connects TRBV5-6 to TRBJ2-1; possibly TRBD1 or TRBD2 for D (5 bases each). The CDR3 spans 15 residues. Trimming removed 3 bases from V and 12 bases from J, with 22 bases in between. The germline gives CDR1 SGHDT, CDR2 YYEEEE.

The rearrangement uses TRBV6-1 and TRBJ1-5; D unclear. V lost 0 bases and J 3 bases, leaving 9 bases between the germline ends. Germline loops: CDR1 MNHNS, CDR2 SASEGT. The CDR3 contains 15 residues. CDR3 sequence: CASSEAPGFNQPQHF. In DNA, the CDR3 is TGTGCCAGCAGTGAAGCACCGGGATTCAATCAGCCCCAGCATTTT.

The chain joins TRBV5-1 to TRBJ2-1; 11 bases agree with TRBD2. V was pared by 0 bases and J by 5 bases, with 4 bases of the junction left unmatched. Germline V CDR1 and CDR2: SGHRS, YFSETQ. The CDR3 runs 16 residues. The DNA for the CDR3 is TGCGCCAGCAGCTTGGCCCCTAGCGGGGGGCACAATGAGCAGTTCTTC. It encodes CASSLAPSGGHNEQFF.

The V and J genes are TRBV6-1 and TRBJ1-2; D is unresolved. V gave up 0 bases and J gave up 4 bases, with 12 bases separating them. Germline V gene sequence: CDR1 MNHNS, CDR2 SASEGT. There are 15 residues in the CDR3. Written as DNA, the CDR3 is TGTGCCAGCAGTGAAGCGGTGAACGCCGGCTATGGCTACACCTTC. It yields the protein CASSEAVNAGYGYTF.

The chain combines TRBV6-1 with TRBJ2-5, with D perhaps TRBD1 (5 bases). Germline assignment: CDR1 MNHNS and CDR2 SASEGT. The CDR3 loop spans 13 amino acids. Between the trimmed V and J ends, which lost 1 base and 3 bases, there was a span of 6 bases. The chain's CDR3 is CASSEVREETQYF. The CDR3 nucleotides are TGTGCCAGCAGTGAAGTCAGGGAAGAGACCCAGTACTTC.

The chain carries TRBV9 and TRBJ2-1; TRBD2 matches at 7 bases. CDR1 and CDR2 from the germline V gene are SGDLS and YYNGEE. Trimming at V came to 5 bases and at J to 2 bases, leaving 7 bases not matched to a gene. CDR3 size: 15 residues. CDR3 nucleotides: TGTGCCAGCAGTCCCACCGCGGGGGCCTACAATGAGCAGTTCTTC. Translation: CASSPTAGAYNEQFF.

This sequence joins TRBV9 and TRBJ2-3, with D unclear. The germline V gene encodes CDR1 SGDLS and CDR2 YYNGEE. V was trimmed by 0 bases and J by 2 bases, leaving 7 bases between them. This CDR3 is built from 14 residues. CDR3 region: CASSVDSFTDTQYF. CDR3 sequence (DNA): TGTGCCAGCAGCGTAGACTCTTTCACAGATACGCAGTATTTT.

The rearrangement uses TRBV19 and TRBJ2-7; D may be TRBD2 (6 bases). Germline V CDR1 and CDR2: LNHDA, SQIVND (reference sequence). There are 14 residues in the CDR3. Trimming shortened V by 8 bases and J by 2 bases, and 16 bases separated the two germline ends. In DNA, the CDR3 is TGTGCCAGTTCAATAGGAGGGAGCACCTACGAGCAGTACTTC. It specifies CASSIGGSTYEQYF.

The gene calls are TRBV28 and TRBJ1-2; 7 bases agree with TRBD1. J lost 6 bases, V lost 5 bases, and 12 bases had no gene match. The CDR3 sequence is 15 residues long. Germline-derived CDR1 and CDR2 are MDHEN and SYDVKM. The CDR3 nucleotides read TGTGCCAGCAGTACCGCCAAGACAGGGTACCATGGCTACACCTTC. The encoded protein is CASSTAKTGYHGYTF.

The V and J genes are TRBV2 and TRBJ2-2; D gene unclear. The germline gives CDR1 SNHLY, CDR2 FYNNEI. The V and J ends lost 3 bases and 0 bases respectively, with 8 bases between them. This CDR3 has 15 amino acids. The CDR3 nucleotides are TGTGCCAGCAGTGATTGGCAGGCGAACACCGGGGAGCTGTTTTTT. It codes for CASSDWQANTGELFF. Using reference TRBV2 and TRBJ2-2 for the parts outside the CDR3, the full variable domain is EPEVTQTPSHQVTQMGQEVILRCVPISNHLYFYWYRQILGQKVEFLVSFYNNEISEKSEIFDDQFSVERPDGSNFTLKIRSTKLEDSAMYFCASSDWQANTGELFFGEGSRLTVL.

This clone was recorded a few times. V and J are TRBV28 and TRBJ1-5; D unclear. The germline V gene has CDR1 MDHEN and CDR2 SYDVKM. This CDR3 is built from 13 residues. The ends were cut back, 5 bases at V and 4 bases at J, with 9 bases in the middle. CDR3 sequence (DNA): TGTGCCAGCAGTCCGGACCAGAATCAGCCCCAGCATTTT. Translation gives CASSPDQNQPQHF.

The chain uses TRBV18 and TRBJ1-1, with D perhaps matching TRBD1 (5 bases). Per the germline V gene, CDR1 is KGHSH and CDR2 is LQKENI. The ends were cut back, 6 bases at V and 4 bases at J, with 18 bases in the middle. There are 15 residues in the CDR3. CDR3 loop: CASSPRQTSGTEAFF. The CDR3 nucleotides read TGTGCCAGCTCGCCCAGACAGACCTCGGGCACTGAAGCTTTCTTT. The whole variable domain, filled in from reference TRBV18 and TRBJ1-1, reads NAGVMQNPRHLVRRRGQEARLRCSPMKGHSHVYWYRQLPEEGLKFMVYLQKENIIDESGMPKERFSAEFPKEGPSILRIQQVVRGDSAAYFCASSPRQTSGTEAFFGQGTRLTVV.

This sequence joins TRBV7-3 and TRBJ2-3; TRBD1 is a possible D gene (5 bases). Trimming pared 2 bases from V and 1 base from J, leaving 7 bases between. Looked up from germline, CDR1 is SGHTA and CDR2 is FQGTGA. CDR3 size: 14 residues. CDR3 protein: CASSLQQGTDTQYF. The CDR3 DNA sequence: TGTGCCAGCAGCTTACAACAGGGCACAGATACGCAGTATTTT.

This chain links TRBV28 with TRBJ2-7; D is uncertain. The CDR3 sequence is 13 residues long. Germline CDR1 and CDR2: MDHEN and SYDVKM. V lost 3 bases to trimming and J lost 7 bases, with 13 bases between them. The CDR3 loop reads CASSFGFRVEQYF. The CDR3 DNA reads as TGTGCCAGCAGTTTTGGGTTTAGGGTGGAGCAGTACTTC.